Below are 10 T cell receptor beta chains sequenced from a single sample in a study of blood T cell repertoires in COVID-19. Only in-frame clones appear in the TCRdb table, and some are missing; sequencing was by immunoSEQ multiplex PCR. The sample carries 62,000 or so clones, 88% recorded once. The sample consisted of peripheral blood. Receptors were obtained from a human donor in a cohort sampled during active COVID-19.

The J gene is TRBJ2-3, the V gene TRBV9, with 9 bases matching TRBD1. This CDR3 is built from 15 residues. Germline CDR1 reads SGDLS; CDR2 reads YYNGEE. With 0 bases clipped from V and 6 bases from J, the junction kept 5 bases outside the gene matches. CDR3 region: CASSVAPGQGDTQYF. Written as DNA, the CDR3 is TGTGCCAGCAGCGTAGCTCCAGGACAGGGGGATACGCAGTATTTT.

The chain links TRBV18 to TRBJ1-4; D is perhaps TRBD1 (5 bases). The CDR3 loop spans 15 amino acids. Between the trimmed V and J ends, which lost 6 bases and 8 bases, there was a span of 19 bases. Germline CDR1 KGHSH, CDR2 LQKENI. The CDR3 is CASSLNSRGREKLFF. Here the CDR3 DNA reads TGTGCCAGCTCGCTTAACTCACGGGGGAGAGAAAAACTGTTTTTT.

The chain employs TRBV2 and TRBJ1-6, with 7 nucleotides matching TRBD1. The junction had 2 bases not matched to a gene; V was cut back by 6 bases and J by 3 bases. The CDR3 contains 14 residues. Germline V CDR1 and CDR2: SNHLY, FYNNEI. The CDR3 DNA is TGTGCCAGCAGAAGGGACAGCTATAATTCACCCCTCCACTTT. This sequence encodes CASRRDSYNSPLHF. The full variable domain, rest sourced from reference TRBV2 and TRBJ1-6, is EPEVTQTPSHQVTQMGQEVILRCVPISNHLYFYWYRQILGQKVEFLVSFYNNEISEKSEIFDDQFSVERPDGSNFTLKIRSTKLEDSAMYFCASRRDSYNSPLHFGNGTRLTVT.

V is TRBV4-2 and J is TRBJ2-7; 11 bases agree with TRBD2. Germline V CDR1 and CDR2: LGHNA, YNFKEQ. The CDR3 is made up of 17 amino acids. V gave up 4 bases and J gave up 5 bases; unmatched junction bases: 13. The CDR3 DNA sequence: TGTGCCAGCAGCCGGTCGGGGGGACTAGCGGACTTCCACGAGCAGTACTTC. Translating it yields CASSRSGGLADFHEQYF.

The chain recombines TRBV30 with TRBJ2-1, with D possibly matching TRBD2 (6 bases). CDR1 and CDR2 from the germline V gene are GTSNPN and SVGIG (reference sequence). V was clipped by 0 bases and J by 8 bases, with 8 bases between them. This CDR3 is built from 12 residues. CDR3 in DNA: TGTGCCTGGAGTGTAACGGGGGATGAGCAGTTCTTC. Its translation: CAWSVTGDEQFF.

This clone was observed a few times. CDR3 sequence: CASSSDTYGYTF. The DNA of the CDR3 is TGTGCCAGCAGCTCCGACACCTATGGCTACACCTTC. The rearrangement uses TRBV7-2 and TRBJ1-2; D gene ambiguous. V lost 4 bases, J lost 4 bases, and 7 bases lay in between. The length of the CDR3 is 12 residues. CDR1 and CDR2 (germline): SGHTA, FQGNSA.

This chain joins TRBV19 and TRBJ1-1; tentative D call: TRBD1 (6 bases). The CDR3 extends over 14 amino acids. Germline V lookup: CDR1 LNHDA, CDR2 SQIVND (reference sequence). With 4 bases removed from V and 0 bases from J, the gap between germline ends came to 9 bases. The CDR3 DNA is TGTGCCAGTAGTACCACAGGGTTGAACACTGAAGCTTTCTTT. It yields the protein CASSTTGLNTEAFF.

The chain carries TRBV18 and TRBJ1-1; D may be TRBD1 (5 bases). The CDR3 extends over 18 amino acids. Looked up from germline, CDR1 is KGHSH and CDR2 is LQKENI. Trimming took off 2 bases at V and 1 base at J, with 20 bases between the two ends. The CDR3 DNA reads TGTGCCAGCTCACCATTGGGGCAGGGCCGCGGACGGAACACTGAAGCTTTCTTT. It yields the protein CASSPLGQGRGRNTEAFF.

The V gene is TRBV5-1, the J gene TRBJ1-3, with D perhaps matching TRBD1 (5 bases). V dropped 3 bases and J dropped 4 bases, with 8 bases sitting between them. This CDR3 region has 13 residues. Germline V lookup: CDR1 SGHRS, CDR2 YFSETQ. The CDR3 DNA follows: TGCGCCAGCAGCTCCGGGGGGGGAAACACCATATATTTT. The encoded protein is CASSSGGGNTIYF. Complete variable domain (other parts from reference TRBV5-1 and TRBJ1-3): KAGVTQTPRYLIKTRGQQVTLSCSPISGHRSVSWYQQTPGQGLQFLFEYFSETQRNKGNFPGRFSGRQFSNSRSEMNVSTLELGDSALYLCASSSGGGNTIYFGEGSWLTVV.

The chain couples TRBV5-1 to TRBJ1-5; D is uncertain. CDR1 and CDR2 from the germline V gene are SGHRS and YFSETQ. The CDR3 runs 15 residues. With 0 bases removed from V and 2 bases from J, the gap between germline ends came to 9 bases. CDR3: CASSLAPGGNQPQHF. CDR3 nucleotide sequence: TGCGCCAGCAGCTTGGCGCCAGGTGGCAATCAGCCCCAGCATTTT.